Included here is one TCR beta chain sequence, with context. The length of the CDR3 is 15 residues. Per germline, CDR1 SGHNT and CDR2 YENEEA. V trimming: 1 base; J trimming: 8 bases; junction bases outside the gene matches: 7. The data are from a study of technical replicates of blood from several donors. The method was immunoSEQ multiplex PCR; TCRdb's version includes in-frame clones alone and lacks a portion of them. Of 60,000 to 85,000 clones listed, 94% were seen once; the top ten hold around 0.37%. The origin of this receptor is a human donor in good health. V gene TRBV11-3 combines with J gene TRBJ2-1, with TRBD1 matching 8 bases. The material sequenced was T cells isolated from PBMCs. The CDR3 is CASSLGTGTAYEQFF. In DNA form, the CDR3 reads TGTGCCAGCAGCTTAGGGACAGGGACAGCCTATGAGCAGTTCTTC.